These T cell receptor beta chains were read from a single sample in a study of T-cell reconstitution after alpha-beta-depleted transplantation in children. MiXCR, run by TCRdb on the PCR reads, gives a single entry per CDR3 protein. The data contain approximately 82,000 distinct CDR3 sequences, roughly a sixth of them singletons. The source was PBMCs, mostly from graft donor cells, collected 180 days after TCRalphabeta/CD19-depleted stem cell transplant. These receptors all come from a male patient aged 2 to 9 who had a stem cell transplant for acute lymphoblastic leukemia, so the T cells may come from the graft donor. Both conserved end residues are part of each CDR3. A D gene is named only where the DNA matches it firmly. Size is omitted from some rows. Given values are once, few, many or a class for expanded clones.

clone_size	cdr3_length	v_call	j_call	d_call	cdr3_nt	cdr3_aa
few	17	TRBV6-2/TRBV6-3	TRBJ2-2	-	TGTGCCAGCAGTTACTCGAGGGGCTCCTTACTCACCGGGGAGCTGTTTTTT	CASSYSRGSLLTGELFF
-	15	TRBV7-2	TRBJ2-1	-	TGTGCCAGCAGCTTAGCGCTGTCAAAAGGGACTGAGCAGTTCTTC	CASSLALSKGTEQFF
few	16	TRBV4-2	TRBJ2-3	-	TGTGCCAGCAGCCTCCCGTCGGCTAGCGCGGAAGATACGCAGTATTTT	CASSLPSASAEDTQYF
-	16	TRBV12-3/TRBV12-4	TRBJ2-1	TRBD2	TGTGCCAGCAGTTTACCTAGCGGGGGGGCATTCAATGAGCAGTTCTTC	CASSLPSGGAFNEQFF
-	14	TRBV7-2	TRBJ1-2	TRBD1	TGTGCCAGCAGCCACAGACAGGGTGTGTATGGCTACACCTTC	CASSHRQGVYGYTF
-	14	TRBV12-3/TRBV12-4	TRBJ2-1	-	TGTGCCAGCAGACACACCCCAGGGTTGAATGAGCAGTTCTTC	CASRHTPGLNEQFF
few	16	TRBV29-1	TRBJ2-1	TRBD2	TGCAGCGTTGTCGGACTAGCGGATAGCTCCTACAATGAGCAGTTCTTC	CSVVGLADSSYNEQFF
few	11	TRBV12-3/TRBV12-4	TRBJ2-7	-	TGTGCCAGCGCCCTATCCTACGAGCAGTACTTC	CASALSYEQYF
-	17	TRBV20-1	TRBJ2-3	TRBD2	TGCTGTGCTAGAGGGGGGTCGGGGGGGCTAGACACAGATACGCAGTATTTT	CCARGGSGGLDTDTQYF
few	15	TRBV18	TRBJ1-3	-	TGTGCCAGCTCACCACTACCAAGGACAGAAGACACCATATATTTT	CASSPLPRTEDTIYF
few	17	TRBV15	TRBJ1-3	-	TGTGCCACCAGCAGAGATAATGCAGGGAGCTCTGGAAACACCATATATTTT	CATSRDNAGSSGNTIYF
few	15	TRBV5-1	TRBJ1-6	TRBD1	TGCGCCAGCAGCCCCTATGGACAGGGAAAGTTGGCCCTCCACTTT	CASSPYGQGKLALHF
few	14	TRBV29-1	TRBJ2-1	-	TGCAGCGTTGATCTCCCCAGCTCCTACAATGAGCAGTTCTTC	CSVDLPSSYNEQFF
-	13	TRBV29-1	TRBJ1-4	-	TGCAGCGTTGAAGGGGGAACTAATGAAAAACTGTTTTTT	CSVEGGTNEKLFF
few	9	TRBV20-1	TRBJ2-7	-	TGCAGTGCTACCCGGGAGCAGTACTTC	CSATREQYF
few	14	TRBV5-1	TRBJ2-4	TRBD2	TGCGCCAGCAGAGGGACTAGCGGTCAAAACATTCAGTACTTC	CASRGTSGQNIQYF
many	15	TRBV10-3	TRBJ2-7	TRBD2	TGTGCCATCAGTGAGTGGAGCGGGGGGGCCTACGAGCAGTACTTC	CAISEWSGGAYEQYF
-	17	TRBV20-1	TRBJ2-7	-	TGCAGTGCTAGACTCCGTACACCGGCAGGGGACTTCTACGAGCAGTACTTC	CSARLRTPAGDFYEQYF
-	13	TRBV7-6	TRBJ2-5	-	TGTGCCAGCAGCCAGGACAGTCGGGAGACCCAGTACTTC	CASSQDSRETQYF
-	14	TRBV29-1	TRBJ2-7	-	TGCAGCGTTGAAACGGGGCTTCCGGGCTACGAGCAGTACTTC	CSVETGLPGYEQYF
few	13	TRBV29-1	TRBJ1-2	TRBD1	TGCAGCGTTGACGACAGGGGGCTTGTTGGCTACACCTTC	CSVDDRGLVGYTF